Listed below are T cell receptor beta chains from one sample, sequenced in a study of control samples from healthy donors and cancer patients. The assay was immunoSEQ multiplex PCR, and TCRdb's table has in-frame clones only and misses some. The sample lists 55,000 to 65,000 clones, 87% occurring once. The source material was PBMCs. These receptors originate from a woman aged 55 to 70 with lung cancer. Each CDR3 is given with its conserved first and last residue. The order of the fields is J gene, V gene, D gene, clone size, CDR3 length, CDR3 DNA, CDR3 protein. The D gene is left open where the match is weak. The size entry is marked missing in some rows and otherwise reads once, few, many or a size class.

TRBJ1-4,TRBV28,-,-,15,TGTGCCAGCAGTTTTTTCAGAGCAACTAATGAAAAACTGTTTTTT,CASSFFRATNEKLFF
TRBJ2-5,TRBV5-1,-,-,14,TGCGCCAGCAGCTTGGCCGAGCCACCGGAGACCCAGTACTTC,CASSLAEPPETQYF
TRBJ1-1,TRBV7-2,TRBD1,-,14,TGTGCCAGCAGCTCGGACAGGGGGCGAGCTGAAGCTTTCTTT,CASSSDRGRAEAFF
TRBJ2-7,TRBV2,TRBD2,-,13,TGTGCCAGCCGCGGCGGGGGAATATACGAGCAGTACTTC,CASRGGGIYEQYF
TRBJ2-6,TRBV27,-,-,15,TGTGCCAGCAGTCTGGAACCTGTCGGGGCCAACGTCCTGACTTTC,CASSLEPVGANVLTF
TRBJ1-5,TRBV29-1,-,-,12,TGCAGCGTTGGGGGAAGCAATCAGCCCCAGCATTTT,CSVGGSNQPQHF
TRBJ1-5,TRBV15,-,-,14,TGTGCCACCAGCAGAACAGGTTCTAATCAGCCCCAGCATTTT,CATSRTGSNQPQHF
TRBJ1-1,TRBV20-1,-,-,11,TGCAGTGCTAGGCCGAGTATTGAAGCTTTCTTT,CSARPSIEAFF
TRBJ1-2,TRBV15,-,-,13,TGTGCCACCAGAATGGGCAACAACTATGGCTACACCTTC,CATRMGNNYGYTF
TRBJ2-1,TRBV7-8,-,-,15,TGTGCCAGCAGCTTAGTTGCGGCCAGCTACAATGAGCAGTTCTTC,CASSLVAASYNEQFF
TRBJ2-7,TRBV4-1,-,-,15,TGCGCCAGCAGCCAAGATCGGCCGGGCTTGTACGAGCAGTACTTC,CASSQDRPGLYEQYF
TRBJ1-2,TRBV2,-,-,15,TGTGCCAGCAGTGCCCACTACTATAGCGGGGACGGCTACACCTTC,CASSAHYYSGDGYTF
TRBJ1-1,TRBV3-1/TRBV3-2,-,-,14,TGTGCCAGCAGCCCCCCGGGAGGGGACACTGAAGCTTTCTTT,CASSPPGGDTEAFF
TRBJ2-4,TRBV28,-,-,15,TGTGCCAGCAGTTTGTCAGAGACAGCCAAAAACATTCAGTACTTC,CASSLSETAKNIQYF
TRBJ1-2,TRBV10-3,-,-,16,TGTGCCATCAGTGAGGAGGGAGCAGGGGAGTACTATGGCTACACCTTC,CAISEEGAGEYYGYTF
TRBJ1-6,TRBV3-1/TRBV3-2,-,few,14,TGTGCCAGCAGCTTCATACATCATAATTCACCCCTCCACTTT,CASSFIHHNSPLHF
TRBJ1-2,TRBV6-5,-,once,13,TGTGCCAGCAGTTACATGAGGGTGAAGGGCTACACCTTC,CASSYMRVKGYTF
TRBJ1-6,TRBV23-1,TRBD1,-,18,TGCGCCAGCAGTCAATCCCCTAATGACAGGGTCTATAATTCACCCCTCCACTTT,CASSQSPNDRVYNSPLHF
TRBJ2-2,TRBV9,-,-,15,TGTGCCAGCAGCGTAGGAGCGGGTCGAACCGGGGAGCTGTTTTTT,CASSVGAGRTGELFF
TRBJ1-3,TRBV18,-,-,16,TGTGCCAGCTCACCTGGAGGATCAGCATCTGGAAACACCATATATTTT,CASSPGGSASGNTIYF
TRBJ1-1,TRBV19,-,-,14,TGTGCCAGTAGTATCCGAGGGTTGAACACTGAAGCTTTCTTT,CASSIRGLNTEAFF
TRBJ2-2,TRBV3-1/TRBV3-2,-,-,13,TGTGCCAGCAGCCAAACAGGCGCCGGGGAGCTGTTTTTT,CASSQTGAGELFF
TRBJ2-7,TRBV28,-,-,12,TGTGCCAGCAGTTTATCCTCCTACGAGCAGTACTTC,CASSLSSYEQYF
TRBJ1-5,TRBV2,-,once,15,TGTGCCAGCAGTGAAGCGCTTCAGGGGAATCAGCCCCAGCATTTT,CASSEALQGNQPQHF
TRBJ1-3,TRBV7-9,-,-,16,TGTGCCAGCAGCCGCCAGGTCGGCAGGGCTGGAAACACCATATATTTT,CASSRQVGRAGNTIYF
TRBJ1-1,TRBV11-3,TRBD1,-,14,TGTGCCAGCAGCTTAGGAGGTGGGACAGGTAACGCTTTCTTT,CASSLGGGTGNAFF
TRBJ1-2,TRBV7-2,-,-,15,TGTGCCAGCAGCTTAAGTGGTCATACGTTGGATGGCTACACCTTC,CASSLSGHTLDGYTF
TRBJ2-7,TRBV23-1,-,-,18,TGCGCCAGCAGTCAACGGTGGAATCCGGGACATTCGTCCTACGAGCAGTACTTC,CASSQRWNPGHSSYEQYF
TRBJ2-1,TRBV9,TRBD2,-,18,TGTGCCAGCAATTCGGGACCGGGACTAGCGAGTTCCTACAATGAGCAGTTCTTC,CASNSGPGLASSYNEQFF
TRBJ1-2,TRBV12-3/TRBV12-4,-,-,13,TGTGCCAGCAGCCTAGGCCAGATCTATGGCTACACCTTC,CASSLGQIYGYTF
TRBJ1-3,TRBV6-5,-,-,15,TGTGCCAGCAGTTCGACAGTTCTTGGCGGTGAAACCATATATTTT,CASSSTVLGGETIYF
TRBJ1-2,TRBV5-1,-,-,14,TGCGCCAGCACGCCTGATAAACCAACCTATGGCTACACCTTC,CASTPDKPTYGYTF
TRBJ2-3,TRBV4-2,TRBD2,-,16,TGTGCCAGCAGCCAAGATCATAGAGCGGGAGTAGATACGCAGTATTTT,CASSQDHRAGVDTQYF
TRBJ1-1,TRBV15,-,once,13,TGTGCCACCAGCAGAGACGGGGACACTGAAGCTTTCTTT,CATSRDGDTEAFF
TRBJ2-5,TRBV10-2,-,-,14,TGCGCCAGCAGTGTAGCCGGGGGCGGGGAGACCCAGTACTTC,CASSVAGGGETQYF
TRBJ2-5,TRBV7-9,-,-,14,TGTGCCAGCAGCTTAGGCTATCCCCAAGAGACCCAGTACTTC,CASSLGYPQETQYF
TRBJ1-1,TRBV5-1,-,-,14,TGCGCCAGCAGCGGCCGGGAAGGGGGCACTGAAGCTTTCTTT,CASSGREGGTEAFF
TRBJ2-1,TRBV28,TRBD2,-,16,TGTGCCAGCAGTTCCCTGACTAGCGGGAGAAGGGATGAGCAGTTCTTC,CASSSLTSGRRDEQFF
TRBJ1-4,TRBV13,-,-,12,TGTGCCAGCAGTCAAGTAGGCGAAAAACTGTTTTTT,CASSQVGEKLFF
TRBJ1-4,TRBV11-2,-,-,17,TGTGCCAGCAGCTTAGGACGGAGTGGTGGCACTAATGAAAAACTGTTTTTT,CASSLGRSGGTNEKLFF
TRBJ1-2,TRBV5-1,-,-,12,TGCGCCAGCAGCTCCACGATCTATGGCTACACCTTC,CASSSTIYGYTF
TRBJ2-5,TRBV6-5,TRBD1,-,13,TGTGCCAGCAGCCGGGACAGCCGTGAGACCCAGTACTTC,CASSRDSRETQYF
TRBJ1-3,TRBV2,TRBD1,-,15,TGTGCCAGCAGTGAAGGAGGACAGGCTGGAAACACCATATATTTT,CASSEGGQAGNTIYF
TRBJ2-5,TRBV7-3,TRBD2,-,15,TGTGCCAGCAGCTTAGGGCTAGCGGGGATGGAGACCCAGTACTTC,CASSLGLAGMETQYF
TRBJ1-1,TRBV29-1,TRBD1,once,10,TGCAGCGTGGGGACAGTGGAAGCTTTCTTT,CSVGTVEAFF
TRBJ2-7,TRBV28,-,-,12,TGTGCCAGCAGTTTAGCGGTTGGCGAGCAGTACTTC,CASSLAVGEQYF
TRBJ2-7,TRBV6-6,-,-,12,TGTGCCAGCAGTGGGGGGCGGAACGAGCAGTACTTC,CASSGGRNEQYF
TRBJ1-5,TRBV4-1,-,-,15,TGCGCCAGCAGCCTCGGACAGTATAGCAATCAGCCCCAGCATTTT,CASSLGQYSNQPQHF
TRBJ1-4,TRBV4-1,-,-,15,TGCGCCAGCAGCCAAGATCCCTCACAAGGGGAAAAACTGTTTTTT,CASSQDPSQGEKLFF
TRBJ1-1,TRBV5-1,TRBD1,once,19,TGCGCCAGCAGCTTGGCAGAGTCGGGACAGGGGATTCTACTACCTGAAGCTTTCTTT,CASSLAESGQGILLPEAFF
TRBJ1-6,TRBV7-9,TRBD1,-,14,TGTGCCAGCAGCCTCGACAGGGTTAATTCACCCCTCCACTTT,CASSLDRVNSPLHF